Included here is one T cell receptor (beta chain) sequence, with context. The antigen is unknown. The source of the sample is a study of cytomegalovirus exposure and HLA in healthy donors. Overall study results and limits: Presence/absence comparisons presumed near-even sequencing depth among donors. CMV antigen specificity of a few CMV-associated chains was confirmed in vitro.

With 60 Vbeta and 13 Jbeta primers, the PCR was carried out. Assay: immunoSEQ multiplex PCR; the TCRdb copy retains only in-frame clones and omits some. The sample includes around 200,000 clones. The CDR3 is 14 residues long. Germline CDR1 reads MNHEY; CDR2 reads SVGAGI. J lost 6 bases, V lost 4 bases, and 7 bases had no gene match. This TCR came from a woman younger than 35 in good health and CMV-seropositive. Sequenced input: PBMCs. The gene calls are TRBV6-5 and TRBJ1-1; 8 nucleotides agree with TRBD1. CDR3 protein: CASSSSGGRAEAFF. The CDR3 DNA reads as TGTGCCAGCAGTTCGTCAGGGGGCAGGGCTGAAGCTTTCTTT.